The 8 T cell receptor beta chains below all came from one sample that was sequenced in a study of blood T cell repertoires in COVID-19. TCRdb's copy holds only in-frame clones and misses some; the assay was immunoSEQ multiplex PCR. This sample has about 200,000 clones, with 82% found just once. The material sequenced was peripheral blood. Every receptor here comes from a woman aged 55-69 years with COVID-19, enrolled during active disease.

This clone was observed once. The V gene is TRBV5-6, the J gene TRBJ1-2, with TRBD1 as a possible D gene (6 bases). The germline V gene encodes CDR1 SGHDT and CDR2 YYEEEE. The CDR3 spans 13 residues. Trimming left V 0 bases short and J 8 bases short, with 11 bases between. CDR3 residues: CASSLAGVGGYTF. The CDR3 bases are TGTGCCAGCAGCTTGGCAGGGGTTGGAGGCTACACCTTC.

The gene calls are TRBV6-4 and TRBJ1-1; D unclear. The length of the CDR3 is 13 residues. V lost 4 bases and J 4 bases, leaving 10 bases between the germline ends. Per the germline V gene, CDR1 is MRHNA and CDR2 is SNTAGT. The CDR3 region is CASSVGDSTEAFF. The CDR3, as DNA: TGTGCCAGCAGTGTCGGGGATAGCACTGAAGCTTTCTTT.

The chain recombines TRBV27 with TRBJ1-5, with 11 bases that match TRBD1. The germline gives CDR1 MNHEY, CDR2 SMNVEV (reference sequence). The length of the CDR3 is 15 residues. V lost 5 bases, J lost 5 bases, and 5 bases stayed unmatched. CDR3 sequence (DNA): TGTGCCAGCAGTCCCTGGACAGGGGGCGATCAGCCCCAGCATTTT. Translated: CASSPWTGGDQPQHF.

V gene TRBV4-3 combines with J gene TRBJ2-3, with TRBD2 matching 9 bases. This CDR3 contains 18 residues. The V gene's germline CDR1 is LGHNA and CDR2 YSLEER. Unmatched junction bases numbered 17, after V lost 4 bases and J lost 6 bases. The CDR3 region has the DNA TGCGCCAGCAGCCCCCGGGGAGGAGATAGCGGGAGATTTGATACGCAGTATTTT. Its protein product is CASSPRGGDSGRFDTQYF.

This clone was detected only once. The chain links TRBV4-2 to TRBJ2-5; D may be TRBD2 (5 bases). CDR1 LGHNA and CDR2 YNFKEQ come from the germline V gene. The length of the CDR3 is 13 residues. Trimming took off 0 bases at V and 9 bases at J, with 11 bases between the two ends. The CDR3 sequence: CASSQDWGDSQYF. In nucleotides, the CDR3 is TGTGCCAGCAGCCAAGATTGGGGAGATTCCCAGTACTTC.

The chain joins TRBV5-8 to TRBJ2-7, with 8 positions matching TRBD1. V was clipped by 2 bases and J by 5 bases; unmatched bases: 6. The CDR3 contains 14 residues. Per the germline V gene, CDR1 is SGHTS and CDR2 is YDEGEE. The CDR3 DNA follows: TGTGCCAGCAGCTTTAGGACAGGGAGACACGAGCAGTACGTC. Protein sequence: CASSFRTGRHEQYV.

The rearrangement uses TRBV6-6 and TRBJ2-2; possible D gene TRBD2, 6 bases. Germline V gene lookup returns CDR1 MNHNY and CDR2 SVGAGI (reference sequence). The CDR3 extends over 16 amino acids. The ends were cut back, 5 bases at V and 5 bases at J, with 18 bases in the middle. The CDR3: CASSRIEGGKTGELFF. Here the CDR3 DNA reads TGTGCCAGCAGTCGCATAGAGGGAGGAAAGACCGGGGAGCTGTTTTTT.

This clone was recorded at least ten times. This chain joins TRBV19 and TRBJ2-7; a weak D match, TRBD1 (6 bases). Trimming took off 5 bases at V and 0 bases at J, with 14 bases between the two ends. The CDR3 consists of 15 residues. CDR1 and CDR2 (germline): LNHDA, SQIVND (reference sequence). The CDR3 DNA reads TGTGCCAGTAGTCCGGGACAATCAAGCTCCTACGAGCAGTACTTC. Its translation is CASSPGQSSSYEQYF. Using reference TRBV19 and TRBJ2-7 for the parts outside the CDR3, the full variable domain is DGGITQSPKYLFRKEGQNVTLSCEQNLNHDAMYWYRQDPGQGLRLIYYSQIVNDFQKGDIAEGYSVSREKKESFPLTVTSAQKNPTAFYLCASSPGQSSSYEQYFGPGTRLTVT.